A selection of T cell receptor beta chains follows, all from one sample in a study of blood T cell repertoires in COVID-19. Profiling relied on immunoSEQ multiplex PCR, and the TCRdb table lists in-frame clones only, not all of them. Of tens of thousands of clones in the sample, 80% to 90% are singletons; the top ten hold approximately 4.4%. Sequences were obtained from peripheral blood. The receptor source for this set is a woman of 80 years or more with active or convalescent COVID-19. Both conserved end residues are part of each CDR3. A D gene is named only where the DNA matches it firmly. Only part of the rows carry a size: once, few, many, or a class if the clone is expanded.

once	TRBV3-1/TRBV3-2	TRBJ1-6	TRBD1	CASNNRDRDNSPLHF	TGTGCCAGCAATAACCGGGACAGGGACAATTCACCCCTCCACTTT
once	TRBV6-5	TRBJ2-5	-	CASSFGPNWGQTQYF	TGTGCCAGCAGTTTTGGGCCCAATTGGGGGCAGACCCAGTACTTC
-	TRBV11-3	TRBJ2-7	TRBD1	CASSAGQVPYEQYF	TGTGCCAGCAGCGCGGGACAGGTTCCCTACGAGCAGTACTTC
-	TRBV28	TRBJ2-7	TRBD2	CASSYGGALGEQYF	TGTGCCAGCAGTTACGGGGGGGCTTTGGGTGAGCAGTACTTC
once	TRBV10-2	TRBJ2-1	TRBD2	CASRNSGGQSYNEQFF	TGCGCCAGCCGAAATAGCGGGGGCCAATCCTACAATGAGCAGTTCTTC
-	TRBV6-2/TRBV6-3	TRBJ2-5	TRBD1	CASSRRPGQDRKTQYF	TGTGCCAGCAGTCGACGCCCTGGACAGGATAGGAAGACCCAGTACTTC
-	TRBV18	TRBJ1-1	TRBD1	CASSPTDRGGTEAFF	TGTGCCAGCTCACCTACAGACAGGGGAGGCACTGAAGCTTTCTTT
medium-sized	TRBV5-6	TRBJ2-2	-	CASSLESQVGENTGELFF	TGTGCCAGCAGCTTGGAGTCTCAGGTCGGCGAAAACACCGGGGAGCTGTTTTTT
-	TRBV29-1	TRBJ2-3	TRBD1	CSVGGSGQTTDTQYF	TGCAGCGTTGGGGGATCGGGACAGACCACAGATACGCAGTATTTT
-	TRBV2	TRBJ1-5	-	CASSDDPGFRAQHF	TGTGCCAGCAGTGATGACCCCGGGTTTCGGGCCCAGCATTTT
-	TRBV28	TRBJ1-3	-	CASSEGTRVSGNTIYF	TGTGCCAGCAGTGAAGGGACTAGGGTCTCTGGAAACACCATATATTTT
few	TRBV19	TRBJ1-2	-	CASSIGVNVAPNGYTF	TGTGCCAGTAGTATTGGAGTAAACGTGGCCCCAAATGGCTACACCTTC
-	TRBV19	TRBJ1-5	-	CASSTATGPQPQHF	TGTGCCAGTAGTACCGCGACAGGTCCCCAGCCCCAGCATTTT
-	TRBV19	TRBJ1-1	TRBD1	CASIPGGGTEAFF	TGTGCCAGTATACCAGGGGGCGGGACTGAAGCTTTCTTT
-	TRBV7-3	TRBJ2-2	-	CASSVDSQFTGELFF	TGTGCCAGCAGCGTGGACAGTCAGTTCACCGGGGAGCTGTTTTTT
-	TRBV2	TRBJ1-5	-	CASSVWRPTPSNQPQHF	TGTGCCAGCAGTGTGTGGCGGCCGACCCCTAGCAATCAGCCCCAGCATTTT
few	TRBV5-4	TRBJ2-5	TRBD1	CASSTDRGLFETQYF	TGTGCCAGCAGCACAGACAGGGGGCTCTTCGAGACCCAGTACTTC
once	TRBV19	TRBJ1-2	TRBD1	CASSKTGQGYNYGYTF	TGTGCCAGTAGTAAAACGGGACAGGGATATAACTATGGCTACACCTTC
-	TRBV6-5	TRBJ2-7	-	CASSPIDRPSYEQYF	TGTGCCAGCAGCCCCATCGACAGGCCCTCCTACGAGCAGTACTTC
-	TRBV28	TRBJ1-6	-	CASSVTGNSPLHF	TGTGCCAGCAGCGTCACAGGAAATTCACCCCTCCACTTT
-	TRBV5-1	TRBJ1-5	-	CASSLGGPGSNQPQHF	TGCGCCAGCAGCTTGGGGGGTCCAGGGAGCAATCAGCCCCAGCATTTT
few	TRBV7-3	TRBJ1-2	-	CASSLTPGFGYTF	TGTGCCAGCAGCTTAACTCCGGGGTTTGGCTACACCTTC
-	TRBV7-9	TRBJ2-1	TRBD2	CASSLSGSYNEQFF	TGTGCCAGCAGCCTTAGCGGGTCCTACAATGAGCAGTTCTTC
-	TRBV5-1	TRBJ2-2	TRBD2	CASSGGLAGARRGELFF	TGCGCCAGCAGCGGGGGACTAGCGGGAGCGAGGCGCGGGGAGCTGTTTTTT
many	TRBV9	TRBJ1-6	-	CASSRDTYSPLHF	TGTGCCAGCAGCCGGGACACTTATTCACCCCTCCACTTT
-	TRBV27	TRBJ2-4	-	CASSLSPHNIQYF	TGTGCCAGCAGTTTATCCCCACACAACATTCAGTACTTC
-	TRBV11-3	TRBJ2-2	TRBD2	CASSLGGSTGELFF	TGTGCCAGCAGCTTGGGGGGGAGCACCGGGGAGCTGTTTTTT
-	TRBV27	TRBJ2-7	-	CASSLKWGAEAYEQYF	TGTGCCAGCAGTTTAAAGTGGGGCGCAGAAGCTTACGAGCAGTACTTC
few	TRBV5-1	TRBJ2-1	TRBD2	CASSRRTSGGSNPRDEQFF	TGCGCCAGCAGCCGAAGGACTAGCGGGGGGTCCAATCCGCGCGATGAGCAGTTCTTC
-	TRBV27	TRBJ1-1	-	CASSPDTLNTEAFF	TGTGCCAGCAGCCCGGACACGTTGAACACTGAAGCTTTCTTT
once	TRBV28	TRBJ2-3	-	CASSPGQEGLDTQYF	TGTGCCAGCAGCCCCGGACAGGAGGGGTTAGATACGCAGTATTTT
-	TRBV2	TRBJ2-3	-	CASSGTHGTQYF	TGTGCCAGCAGCGGGACTCATGGTACGCAGTATTTT
-	TRBV7-2	TRBJ2-7	-	CASSLLQGGSYEQYF	TGTGCCAGCAGCTTACTACAGGGCGGTTCCTACGAGCAGTACTTC
-	TRBV28	TRBJ1-2	TRBD1	CASSTGTAANYGYTF	TGTGCCAGCAGTACCGGGACAGCAGCTAACTATGGCTACACCTTC
-	TRBV13	TRBJ2-7	TRBD2	CASSRPPSGLSSYEQYF	TGTGCCAGCAGCAGACCTCCTAGCGGGTTAAGCTCCTACGAGCAGTACTTC
-	TRBV6-5	TRBJ1-1	TRBD1	CASSSETGGKRAFF	TGTGCCAGCAGTTCTGAGACAGGGGGCAAGCGAGCTTTCTTT
-	TRBV27	TRBJ2-4	TRBD1	CASSQAQGAAKNIQYF	TGTGCCAGCAGCCAAGCACAGGGGGCTGCCAAAAACATTCAGTACTTC
-	TRBV18	TRBJ2-3	TRBD2	CASSPLTLAGTSTDTQYF	TGTGCCAGCTCACCACTAACTCTAGCGGGAACCTCCACAGATACGCAGTATTTT
-	TRBV7-6	TRBJ2-5	TRBD1	CASSLAGTGGRETQYF	TGTGCCAGCAGCTTGGCGGGGACAGGGGGTCGAGAGACCCAGTACTTC
once	TRBV5-5	TRBJ2-7	-	CASSLEPPNYEQYF	TGTGCCAGCAGCTTGGAACCCCCTAACTACGAGCAGTACTTC
-	TRBV6-5	TRBJ2-7	-	CASSFLWTSNYEQYF	TGTGCCAGCAGTTTCCTGTGGACTTCAAACTACGAGCAGTACTTC
-	TRBV6-5	TRBJ2-7	-	CASNDRRARASEQYF	TGTGCCAGCAACGATAGGAGGGCCAGGGCGTCCGAGCAGTACTTC
-	TRBV9	TRBJ2-7	-	CASSGPPDSHYEQYF	TGTGCCAGCAGCGGCCCCCCGGACAGTCACTACGAGCAGTACTTC